Each of the 32 T cell receptor beta chains below was sequenced from the same sample in a study of beta chain features in type 1 diabetes (dated by TCRdb to 2016 to 2018). Findings and caveats that apply to the study as a whole: A moderate but significant shortening of TCRB CDR3 length was observed in type 1 diabetes patients in all four CD4+ subsets.

Which antigens these TCRs recognize remains unknown. The library was generated by the immunoSEQ multiplex PCR assay. The entire isolated RNA was reverse transcribed using the High Capacity cDNA Reverse Transcription Kit, and thus expressed TCRB transcripts were sequenced. As stored in TCRdb, this immuneACCESS dataset retains in-frame rearrangements with V and J assigned. A fraction of the clones does not appear; measured against another copy, unresolved V genes explain less than half of the discrepancy, and the remainder lacks a known reason. The sample table holds around 130,000 clones, of which around 10% were seen once. 0.6% to 0.9% of the sample goes to the ten largest clones. Sequencing was done on a sample of central memory CD4+ T cells from blood. The receptors come from a man under 40 with type 1 diabetes.

There are a few counts of this clone. V gene TRBV29-1 combines with J gene TRBJ2-7; 9 positions agree with TRBD1. The J segment lost 2 bases and the V segment lost 7 bases, leaving 6 bases of the junction unmatched. Germline loops: CDR1 SQVTM, CDR2 ANQGSEA. The CDR3 is 13 residues long. In DNA form, the CDR3 reads TGCAGCGCCTCGACAGGGGGAACCTACGAGCAGTACTTC. Amino acid sequence: CSASTGGTYEQYF.

This clone was picked up a small number of times. V gene TRBV4-2 combines with J gene TRBJ2-5, with 9 bases matching TRBD2. The length of the CDR3 is 15 residues. Germline lookup yields CDR1 LGHNA and CDR2 YNFKEQ. The V and J ends lost 1 base and 4 bases, in that order; junction bases with no gene match: 4. The DNA of the CDR3 is TGTGCCAGCAGCCAAGGTAGCGGGGGTGGAGAGACCCAGTACTTC. Amino acids: CASSQGSGGGETQYF.

The chain links TRBV19 to TRBJ2-3; TRBD2 agrees at 9 bases. This CDR3 contains 16 residues. V shed 5 bases and J 4 bases; nucleotides not matched to a gene: 10. Germline CDR1 reads LNHDA; CDR2 reads SQIVND (reference sequence). CDR3 nucleotide sequence: TGTGCCAGTAGTCCCGGAGGGCGGGGGGGACCAGATACGCAGTATTTT. Translated, it gives CASSPGGRGGPDTQYF.

In its sample, this clone was seen a few times. The genes are TRBV18 and TRBJ2-7; TRBD2 is a possible D gene (7 bases). The CDR3 has 16 amino acids. Germline V CDR1 and CDR2: KGHSH, LQKENI. V was shortened by 4 bases and J by 0 bases, with 16 bases between the two germline ends. CDR3 in DNA: TGTGCCAGCTCACAGTCAAGGGGGGGGGCCTCCTACGAGCAGTACTTC. It is translated as CASSQSRGGASYEQYF.

Only a few counts were recorded for this clone. The gene calls are TRBV18 and TRBJ2-6, with TRBD1 matching 8 bases. J lost 4 bases, V lost 3 bases, and 5 bases had no gene match. This CDR3 has 16 residues. CDR1 is KGHSH, CDR2 LQKENI, per germline. CDR3 loop: CASSPDRADGANVLTF. The CDR3, as DNA: TGTGCCAGCTCACCGGACAGGGCGGACGGGGCCAACGTCCTGACTTTC.

The V and J genes are TRBV7-2 and TRBJ1-5; unclear D gene. With 5 bases removed from V and 6 bases from J, the gap between germline ends came to 11 bases. This CDR3 is 13 amino acids long. Germline CDR1 reads SGHTA; CDR2 reads FQGNSA. CDR3 amino acids: CASSVSIAQPQHF. As DNA, the CDR3 is TGTGCCAGCAGCGTGAGCATCGCTCAGCCCCAGCATTTT.

This clone has more than one count but fewer than ten. The genes are TRBV11-2 and TRBJ2-1; D may be TRBD1 (6 bases). Germline-derived CDR1 and CDR2 are SGHAT and FQNNGV. The CDR3 totals 14 residues. V was pared by 2 bases and J by 9 bases, with 14 bases between. The DNA of the CDR3 is TGTGCCAGCAGCTTATCAGGGGTAGGTGGTGAGCAGTTCTTC. Amino acids: CASSLSGVGGEQFF.

The chain uses TRBV27 and TRBJ2-3, with D uncertain. The ends were cut back, 4 bases at V and 3 bases at J, with 11 bases in the middle. In germline, CDR1 is MNHEY, CDR2 SMNVEV (reference sequence). The CDR3 contains 14 residues. CDR3 sequence: CASSSTASTDTQYF. CDR3 bases: TGTGCCAGCAGTTCAACGGCTAGTACAGATACGCAGTATTTT.

This clone occurred many times. The genes are TRBV28 and TRBJ2-4; D possibly corresponds to TRBD2 (6 bases). V lost 4 bases to trimming and J lost 7 bases, with 17 bases between them. Germline CDR1 is MDHEN and CDR2 is SYDVKM. The CDR3 is 15 residues long. The CDR3, as DNA: TGTGCCAGCAGTTCCCTCCGGGCGGGGACGAACATTCAGTACTTC. Protein sequence: CASSSLRAGTNIQYF.

This clone has a handful of counts. The chain is built from TRBV5-1 and TRBJ2-1; possibly TRBD1 for D (7 bases). The CDR3 extends over 16 amino acids. V gave up 4 bases and J gave up 4 bases, with 18 bases separating them. The germline V gene has CDR1 SGHRS and CDR2 YFSETQ. DNA of the CDR3: TGCGCCAGCAGCACGGGACAGCGGGCCACTTACAATGAGCAGTTCTTC. This encodes CASSTGQRATYNEQFF.

The J gene is TRBJ2-2, the V gene TRBV4-1, with 8 positions matching TRBD2. CDR1 and CDR2 from the germline V gene are MGHRA and YSYEKL. The V and J ends lost 4 bases and 5 bases, in that order; junction bases with no gene match: 6. This CDR3 has 15 amino acids. The CDR3 spells CASSPGGGWTGELFF. CDR3 sequence (DNA): TGCGCCAGCAGCCCCGGGGGGGGTTGGACCGGGGAGCTGTTTTTT.

Ten or more counts support this clone. V gene TRBV28 combines with J gene TRBJ1-2; 7 bases are a match to TRBD1. The CDR3 extends over 13 amino acids. CDR1 is MDHEN, CDR2 SYDVKM, per germline. With 5 bases clipped from V and 4 bases from J, the junction kept 4 bases outside the gene matches. CDR3 in amino acids: CASSPTGLYGYTF. CDR3 nucleotides: TGTGCCAGCAGTCCGACAGGGCTCTATGGCTACACCTTC.

The CDR3 loop reads CASSLVQGGGYTF. CDR3 nucleotide sequence: TGTGCCAGCAGCTTAGTGCAGGGCGGTGGCTACACCTTC. The gene calls are TRBV7-2 and TRBJ1-2; possibly TRBD1 for D (5 bases). The CDR3 totals 13 residues. The V end was cut by 1 base, the J end by 7 bases, with 10 bases between. Germline V CDR1 and CDR2: SGHTA, FQGNSA. Together with reference TRBV7-2 and TRBJ1-2, the CDR3 gives the full variable domain: GAGVSQSPSNKVTEKGKDVELRCDPISGHTALYWYRQSLGQGLEFLIYFQGNSAPDKSGLPSDRFSAERTGGSVSTLTIQRTQQEDSAVYLCASSLVQGGGYTFGSGTRLTVV.

This clone occurred a few times. This rearrangement joins TRBV18 to TRBJ1-5; TRBD1 matches at 12 bases. The CDR3 contains 17 residues. Trimming cost V 6 bases and J 2 bases; bases outside gene matches: 8. Per germline, CDR1 KGHSH and CDR2 LQKENI. The DNA for the CDR3 is TGTGCCAGCTCCCAACCGGGACAGGGGGCTGGCAATCAGCCCCAGCATTTT. Encoded protein: CASSQPGQGAGNQPQHF.

The CDR3 DNA reads as TGTGCCTGGAGTCACTACAATGAGCAGTTCTTC. Its translation is CAWSHYNEQFF. The rearrangement links TRBV30 to TRBJ2-1; D is uncertain. CDR1 is GTSNPN and CDR2 is SVGIG in the germline V gene (reference sequence). Trimming pared 2 bases from V and 3 bases from J, leaving 2 bases between. The CDR3 covers 11 residues.

The chain combines TRBV11-2 with TRBJ1-6; no reliable D call. V was clipped by 0 bases and J by 9 bases, with 6 bases between them. The CDR3 length is 13 residues. CDR1 and CDR2 from the germline V gene are SGHAT and FQNNGV. The CDR3 sequence is CASSLDPRSPLHF. CDR3 nucleotide sequence: TGTGCCAGCAGCTTAGATCCCCGTTCACCCCTCCACTTT. Looking up the rest from reference TRBV11-2 and TRBJ1-6 gives the full variable domain: EAGVAQSPRYKIIEKRQSVAFWCNPISGHATLYWYQQILGQGPKLLIQFQNNGVVDDSQLPKDRFSAERLKGVDSTLKIQPAKLEDSAVYLCASSLDPRSPLHFGNGTRLTVT.

The chain links TRBV28 to TRBJ1-5, with D maybe TRBD1 (5 bases). Deletions cut 6 bases from V and 2 bases from J, with 14 bases between. From germline, CDR1 is MDHEN and CDR2 SYDVKM. CDR3 length: 15 amino acids. CDR3 region: CASSWQGRGNQPQHF. The CDR3 DNA reads TGTGCCAGCAGCTGGCAGGGTCGGGGCAATCAGCCCCAGCATTTT.

The chain employs TRBV7-6 and TRBJ2-3, with D maybe TRBD1 (5 bases). There are 16 residues in the CDR3. Germline V gene lookup returns CDR1 SGHVS and CDR2 FNYEAQ. Trimming pared 5 bases from V and 0 bases from J, leaving 15 bases between. This chain's CDR3 is CASSLRAPTSTDTQYF. DNA for the CDR3: TGTGCCAGCAGCCTCAGGGCCCCTACTAGCACAGATACGCAGTATTTT.

This clone showed up just a few times. CDR3 coding DNA: TGCAGCGTCACCCAGAGCAATCAGCCCCAGCATTTT. This sequence encodes CSVTQSNQPQHF. The chain couples TRBV29-1 to TRBJ1-5, with D unclear. V shed 6 bases and J shed 1 base, with 7 bases lying between them. CDR1 SQVTM and CDR2 ANQGSEA come from the germline V gene. The CDR3 runs 12 residues.

The genes are TRBV30 and TRBJ2-3, with TRBD1 matching 7 bases. Per the germline V gene, CDR1 is GTSNPN and CDR2 is SVGIG (reference sequence). V was clipped by 2 bases and J by 4 bases; unmatched bases: 3. This CDR3 has 13 amino acids. The CDR3 sequence: CAWSKGAADTQYF. The DNA of the CDR3 is TGTGCCTGGAGTAAGGGGGCCGCAGATACGCAGTATTTT.

This clone was observed a few times. This rearrangement joins TRBV2 to TRBJ2-3; 10 positions agree with TRBD2. The V and J ends lost 6 bases and 2 bases, in that order; junction bases with no gene match: 5. The germline CDR1 and CDR2 sequences are SNHLY and FYNNEI. The CDR3 extends over 15 amino acids. CDR3 sequence: CASREGLASTDTQYF. The CDR3 nucleotides are TGTGCCAGCAGGGAGGGACTAGCGTCCACAGATACGCAGTATTTT.

This clone was counted only a few times. The chain uses TRBV11-2 and TRBJ2-3, with a tentative D call TRBD2 (5 bases). The CDR3 spans 13 residues. Germline CDR1 and CDR2: SGHAT and FQNNGV. Trimming shortened V by 4 bases and J by 2 bases, and 7 bases separated the two germline ends. In DNA, the CDR3 is TGTGCCAGCAGCTCGGACTCCACAGATACGCAGTATTTT. This codes for CASSSDSTDTQYF.

This sequence joins TRBV5-8 and TRBJ2-1, with no clear D. Trimming cost V 10 bases and J 0 bases, with 11 bases left between them. Germline V gene lookup returns CDR1 SGHTS and CDR2 YDEGEE. The CDR3 extends over 13 amino acids. The CDR3 DNA sequence: TGTGCCTCTTGGCTTTACTCCTACAATGAGCAGTTCTTC. Amino acid sequence: CASWLYSYNEQFF.

This clone was seen a handful of times. V and J are TRBV5-4 and TRBJ1-5, with 9 positions matching TRBD1. Germline lookup yields CDR1 SGHNT and CDR2 YYREEE (reference sequence). The CDR3 covers 15 residues. J lost 6 bases, V lost 4 bases, and 8 bases had no gene match. The CDR3 loop reads CASSVDRGAAQPQHF. DNA of the CDR3: TGTGCCAGCAGCGTGGACAGGGGCGCAGCTCAGCCCCAGCATTTT.

In its sample, this clone was seen a few times. The sample contains more than one DNA sequence encoding this CDR3. This chain uses TRBV15 with TRBJ2-1, with 11 bases identical to TRBD2. V shed 0 bases, J shed 4 bases, and the junction held 2 bases outside the gene matches. Germline CDR1 and CDR2: LNHNV and YYDKDF (reference sequence). There are 16 residues in the CDR3. CDR3 bases: TGTGCCACCAGCAGAGATCTAGCGGGGGGATACAATGAGCAGTTCTTC. This gives the protein CATSRDLAGGYNEQFF.

The chain carries TRBV28 and TRBJ1-1, with TRBD1 as a possible D gene (5 bases). Germline V gene data show CDR1 as MDHEN and CDR2 as SYDVKM. The ends were cut back, 5 bases at V and 3 bases at J, with 16 bases in the middle. The CDR3 loop spans 15 amino acids. The CDR3 nucleotides read TGTGCCAGCAGTCTCCCGGGGGGGTCATACACTGAAGCTTTCTTT. It specifies CASSLPGGSYTEAFF. The full variable domain, in which reference TRBV28 and TRBJ1-1 provide the parts outside the CDR3, is DVKVTQSSRYLVKRTGEKVFLECVQDMDHENMFWYRQDPGLGLRLIYFSYDVKMKEKGDIPEGYSVSREKKERFSLILESASTNQTSMYLCASSLPGGSYTEAFFGQGTRLTVV.

V is TRBV11-2 and J is TRBJ2-7; D perhaps matches TRBD2 (5 bases). Trimming removed 2 bases from V and 0 bases from J, with 11 bases in between. The CDR3 has 15 amino acids. Looked up from germline, CDR1 is SGHAT and CDR2 is FQNNGV. The CDR3 protein is CASSLSGISSYEQYF. Written as DNA, the CDR3 is TGTGCCAGCAGCTTATCCGGGATAAGCTCCTACGAGCAGTACTTC.

This clone has a handful of counts. The gene calls are TRBV5-1 and TRBJ2-7, with TRBD1 as a possible D gene (6 bases). The germline V and J ends were trimmed by 0 bases and 6 bases, with 16 bases remaining between them. The CDR3 has 15 amino acids. Germline values: CDR1 SGHRS, CDR2 YFSETQ. The CDR3 DNA reads as TGCGCCAGCAGCTTGGCCGCAAACAGGGAGCGCGAGCAGTACTTC. It translates to CASSLAANREREQYF.

V and J are TRBV5-1 and TRBJ2-7; the D gene is possibly TRBD2 (6 bases). Germline CDR1 SGHRS, CDR2 YFSETQ. This CDR3 spans 14 amino acids. Trimming took off 7 bases at V and 2 bases at J, with 16 bases between the two ends. The CDR3 bases are TGCGCCAGCGGGGTTGGCGGGGAGCCCTACGAGCAGTACTTC. It translates to CASGVGGEPYEQYF.

This clone was found a few times. The chain employs TRBV9 and TRBJ1-1; D unclear. The V and J ends lost 0 bases and 5 bases respectively, with 11 bases between them. Germline-derived CDR1 and CDR2 are SGDLS and YYNGEE. This CDR3 contains 14 residues. The CDR3 nucleotides read TGTGCCAGCAGCGTAGACCTGGGAGTTACTGAAGCTTTCTTT. Translated, it gives CASSVDLGVTEAFF.

The V gene is TRBV13, the J gene TRBJ2-7; D might be TRBD2 (5 bases). V dropped 6 bases and J dropped 4 bases, with 10 bases sitting between them. Looked up from germline, CDR1 is PRHDT and CDR2 is FYEKMQ (reference sequence). The CDR3 has 12 amino acids. The CDR3 region is CASSFRGYEQYF. CDR3 DNA sequence: TGTGCCAGCAGTTTTCGAGGGTACGAGCAGTACTTC.

The chain employs TRBV6-6 and TRBJ1-5; 7 bases map to TRBD1. CDR1 MNHNY and CDR2 SVGAGI come from the germline V gene (reference sequence). Trimming took 10 bases from V and 3 from J; bases not matched to a gene: 12. This CDR3 spans 15 amino acids. The CDR3 DNA reads TGTGCCACTACGTCCTCAACAGGGGACAATCAGCCCCAGCATTTT. Amino acid sequence: CATTSSTGDNQPQHF.